This TCR beta chain is from a study of Tregs in tolerant kidney transplant recipients. Trimming removed 0 bases at V and 4 bases at J, with 13 bases between. Germline CDR1 is SGHRS and CDR2 is YFSETQ. The CDR3 is 15 residues long. Thawed PBMCs were FACS-sorted into unstimulated CD4+CD25+CD127- regulatory T cells, CD4+CD25- non-regulatory cells, CD4 and CD8 cells. Produced via immunoSEQ multiplex PCR; TCRdb's table is partial and in-frame only. The sample records 110,000 or so clones, 90% being singletons. The sequencing used CD4+ T cells from blood, collected before the transplant. The gene calls are TRBV5-1 and TRBJ1-1, with D tentatively TRBD1 (5 bases). The source is a human donor who received a combined kidney and bone marrow transplant. CDR3 protein: CASSLAARDFTEAFF. Written as DNA, the CDR3 is TGCGCCAGCAGCTTGGCAGCCAGGGATTTCACTGAAGCTTTCTTT.